This T cell receptor (beta chain) derives from a study of T cell changes during pregnancy in multiple sclerosis. TCRdb's copy holds only in-frame clones and misses some; the assay was immunoSEQ multiplex PCR. The sample holds more than 30,000 clones, around 94% seen once. V was clipped by 6 bases and J by 5 bases, with 10 bases between them. The CDR3 covers 13 residues. Germline V gene lookup returns CDR1 MRHNA and CDR2 SNTAGT. The TCR sequence derives from a female donor with multiple sclerosis, enrolled in a pregnancy study. The rearrangement links TRBV6-4 to TRBJ2-2, with a possible D match to TRBD1 (5 bases). The sample was CD8+ T cells from peripheral blood mononuclear cells, taken in the third trimester of pregnancy. As DNA, the CDR3 is TGTGCCAGCAGCTTGACAGAGACCGGGGAGCTGTTTTTT. This gives the protein CASSLTETGELFF.